The sequence of this T cell receptor beta chain was determined in a study of T-cell reconstitution after alpha-beta-depleted transplantation in children. Per germline, CDR1 MDHEN and CDR2 SYDVKM. CDR3 size: 14 residues. The V gene lost 5 bases and the J gene lost 7 bases, with 15 bases spanning the gap. This clonotype has just a few counts. Construction of the TCRbeta library involved unique molecular identifiers. TCRdb reprocessed the PCR reads via MiXCR and lists one record per CDR3 protein. The profile shows about 240,000 distinct CDR3 sequences, approximately 12% of them singletons. The sequence was collected from a human donor who donated a stem cell graft to a child with acute lymphoblastic leukemia. The genes are TRBV28 and TRBJ2-1; D is perhaps TRBD2 (5 bases). The source material was PBMCs from the stem cell graft donor, sampled from the stem cell graft. The CDR3 spells CASSPRTHPNEQFF. The CDR3 DNA is TGTGCCAGCAGTCCTAGGACTCACCCTAATGAGCAGTTCTTC.